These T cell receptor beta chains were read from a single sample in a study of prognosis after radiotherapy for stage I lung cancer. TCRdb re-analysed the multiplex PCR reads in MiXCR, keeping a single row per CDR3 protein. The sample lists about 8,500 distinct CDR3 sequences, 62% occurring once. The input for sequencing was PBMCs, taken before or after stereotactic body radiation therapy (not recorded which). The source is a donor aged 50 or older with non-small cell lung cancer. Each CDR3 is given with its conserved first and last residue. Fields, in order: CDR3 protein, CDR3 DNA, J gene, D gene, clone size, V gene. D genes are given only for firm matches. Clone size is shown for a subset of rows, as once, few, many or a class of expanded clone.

CATSEVGTGANVLTF,NA,TRBJ2-6,NA,NA,TRBV6-2/TRBV6-3
CASSPAPDRGRETQYF,TGTGCCAGCAGCCCTGCGCCGGACAGGGGGCGAGAGACCCAGTACTTC,TRBJ2-5,TRBD1,medium-sized,TRBV7-6
CASNTGTGVGPQHF,TGTGCCAGCAACACCGGGACAGGGGTCGGGCCCCAGCATTTT,TRBJ1-5,TRBD1,medium-sized,TRBV6-2/TRBV6-3
CASSLLAGGTHDTQYF,TGTGCCAGCAGCTTGTTAGCGGGAGGAACCCACGATACGCAGTATTTT,TRBJ2-3,TRBD2,many,TRBV5-4
CASSTTGDHEQYF,TGTGCCAGCAGCACCACAGGGGACCACGAGCAGTACTTC,TRBJ2-7,TRBD1,medium-sized,TRBV11-2
CSANKRDQDEQYF,TGCAGTGCTAATAAGCGGGACCAGGACGAGCAGTACTTC,TRBJ2-7,TRBD2,large,TRBV20-1
CASSFAYRVKNNEQFF,TGTGCCAGCAGCTTCGCCTACAGGGTAAAAAACAATGAGCAGTTCTTC,TRBJ2-1,NA,NA,TRBV7-6
CSARLAGLTGELFF,TGCAGTGCTCGTTTAGCGGGATTGACCGGGGAGCTGTTTTTT,TRBJ2-2,TRBD2,once,TRBV20-1
CASSLGLPRELFF,TGTGCCAGCAGCTTAGGACTCCCCCGGGAGCTGTTTTTT,TRBJ2-2,NA,NA,TRBV7-8
CASSEGVDTGELFF,TGTGCCAGCAGTGAAGGTGTTGACACCGGGGAGCTGTTTTTT,TRBJ2-2,NA,NA,TRBV6-1
CASSSTIDTQYF,TGCGCCAGCAGCTCTACAATAGATACGCAGTATTTT,TRBJ2-3,NA,NA,TRBV5-1
CASSGTGGKLFF,TGTGCCAGCAGCGGGACAGGGGGGAAACTGTTTTTT,TRBJ1-4,TRBD1,many,TRBV2
CASSDPARRYEQYF,TGTGCCAGCAGTGACCCAGCGCGACGGTACGAGCAGTACTTC,TRBJ2-7,NA,NA,TRBV2
CASSLSGKGTGELFF,TGCGCCAGCAGCTTGAGCGGCAAAGGCACCGGGGAGCTGTTTTTT,TRBJ2-2,NA,NA,TRBV5-1
CASSRSEQELHSPLHF,TGCGCCAGCAGCCGATCGGAGCAGGAGTTACATTCACCCCTCCACTTT,TRBJ1-6,NA,medium-sized,TRBV4-1
CASSQDQDSGSVETQYF,TGTGCCAGCAGCCAAGATCAGGATAGCGGGAGTGTGGAGACCCAGTACTTC,TRBJ2-5,TRBD2,medium-sized,TRBV3-1
CASSGHYQPQHF,TGTGCCAGCAGTGGACACTATCAGCCCCAGCATTTT,TRBJ1-5,NA,medium-sized,TRBV2
CASSPGTGDYGYTF,TGCGCCAGCAGCCCGGGGACAGGAGACTATGGCTACACCTTC,TRBJ1-2,TRBD1,NA,TRBV5-1
CASSSRTSGSFRYEQFF,TGTGCCAGCAGTTCGCGGACTAGCGGGAGTTTTAGGTATGAGCAGTTCTTC,TRBJ2-1,TRBD2,NA,TRBV28
CASSSSGTGPTDTQYF,TGTGCCAGTAGCAGCTCCGGGACAGGGCCTACAGATACGCAGTATTTT,TRBJ2-3,TRBD1,medium-sized,TRBV19
CASRNGGTGREQYF,TGTGCCAGCAGAAACGGGGGGACCGGGAGAGAGCAGTACTTC,TRBJ2-7,TRBD2,few,TRBV9
CAWSFRKDTQYF,TGTGCCTGGAGTTTCCGAAAAGATACGCAGTATTTT,TRBJ2-3,NA,medium-sized,TRBV30
CASSLGQPPYYGYTF,TGTGCCAGCAGTTTAGGACAGCCCCCCTACTATGGCTACACCTTC,TRBJ1-2,NA,once,TRBV12-3/TRBV12-4
CASSPRGGGTDTQYF,TGTGCTAGCAGCCCCAGGGGGGGGGGCACAGATACGCAGTATTTT,TRBJ2-3,NA,many,TRBV7-7
CAGSGNQSTDTQYF,TGTGCCGGCAGCGGGAACCAGAGCACAGATACGCAGTATTTT,TRBJ2-3,TRBD2,many,TRBV9
CASTRRADTQYF,TGTGCCAGCACCAGACGAGCAGATACGCAGTATTTT,TRBJ2-3,NA,medium-sized,TRBV28
CASSQGLGITEQYF,TGCGCCAGCAGCCAAGGCCTAGGCATCACCGAGCAGTACTTC,TRBJ2-7,NA,many,TRBV4-1
CASSVLRPTGELFF,TGTGCCAGCAGTGTGTTGCGGCCGACCGGGGAGCTGTTTTTT,TRBJ2-2,NA,medium-sized,TRBV2
CASSPGRAFASGYTF,TGTGCCAGCAGTCCCGGACGCGCCTTTGCCTCTGGCTACACCTTC,TRBJ1-2,NA,large,TRBV27
CSALGQGNNEKLFF,TGCAGTGCTCTCGGACAGGGCAATAATGAAAAACTGTTTTTT,TRBJ1-4,TRBD1,NA,TRBV20-1
CASRANGRNYEQYF,TGTGCCAGCAGGGCGAACGGACGAAACTACGAGCAGTACTTC,TRBJ2-7,NA,medium-sized,TRBV6-8
CASSLETDTQYF,TGCGCCAGCAGCTTGGAGACAGATACGCAGTATTTT,TRBJ2-3,NA,many,TRBV5-1
CSASLGGQGFWGYTF,TGCAGTGCTAGTCTTGGGGGACAGGGATTTTGGGGCTACACCTTC,TRBJ1-2,TRBD1,NA,TRBV20-1
CTISLAPGPNKNEQYF,TGTACCATCAGTTTGGCCCCGGGACCAAACAAAAACGAGCAGTACTTC,TRBJ2-7,NA,NA,TRBV27
CVWSGSPYEQYF,TGTGTCTGGAGTGGGTCCCCCTACGAGCAGTACTTC,TRBJ2-7,NA,NA,TRBV30
CASIPSGRMWETQYF,TGTGCCAGCATCCCCAGCGGGAGAATGTGGGAGACCCAGTACTTC,TRBJ2-5,TRBD2,NA,TRBV7-2